The source of this TCR beta chain is a study of beta chain features in type 1 diabetes. Study details: On cell yields, gender and age, patients and healthy donors were similar. Over all samples combined, fewer than 140,000,000 sorted cells were examined.

Of the isolated RNA, all was reverse transcribed, and so the sequenced material was expressed TCRB transcripts. The data were produced by immunoSEQ multiplex PCR, yet TCRdb's version contains in-frame clones alone and is incomplete. The data show tens of thousands of clones, with roughly three fifths seen just once and about 2.2% held by the top ten. Researchers reported sorting CD4+ naive, central memory, regulatory and stem cell-like memory cells via CD45RO/CCR7/CD25/CD127/CD95/CD27. V lost 4 bases and J 4 bases, leaving 11 bases between the germline ends. The germline V gene has CDR1 SGHTA and CDR2 FQGTGA. The CDR3 has 14 residues.

Sample: Tregs from blood. The receptor's source is a woman younger than 35 in good health. The chain has TRBV7-3 and TRBJ1-3; D perhaps matches TRBD1 (5 bases). The CDR3 protein is CASSSRGFGNTIYF. CDR3 sequence (DNA): TGTGCCAGCAGCTCTCGGGGGTTCGGAAACACCATATATTTT.